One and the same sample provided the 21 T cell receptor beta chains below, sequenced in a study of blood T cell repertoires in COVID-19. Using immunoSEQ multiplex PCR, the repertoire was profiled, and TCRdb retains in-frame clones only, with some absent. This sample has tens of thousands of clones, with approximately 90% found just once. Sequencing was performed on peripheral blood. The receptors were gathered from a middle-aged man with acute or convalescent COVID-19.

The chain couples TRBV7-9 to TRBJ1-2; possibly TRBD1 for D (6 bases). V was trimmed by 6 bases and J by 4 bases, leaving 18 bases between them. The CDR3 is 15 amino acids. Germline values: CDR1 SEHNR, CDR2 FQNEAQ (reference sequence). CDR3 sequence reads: CASSSPGTWTYGYTF. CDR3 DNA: TGTGCCAGCAGTTCTCCCGGGACATGGACCTATGGCTACACCTTC.

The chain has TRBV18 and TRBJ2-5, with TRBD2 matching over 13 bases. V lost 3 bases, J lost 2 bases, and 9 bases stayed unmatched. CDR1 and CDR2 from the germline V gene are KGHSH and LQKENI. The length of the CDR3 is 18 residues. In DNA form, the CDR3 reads TGTGCCAGCTCACCGCGACTAGCGGGGGGACCGCGGCAAGAGACCCAGTACTTC. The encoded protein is CASSPRLAGGPRQETQYF.

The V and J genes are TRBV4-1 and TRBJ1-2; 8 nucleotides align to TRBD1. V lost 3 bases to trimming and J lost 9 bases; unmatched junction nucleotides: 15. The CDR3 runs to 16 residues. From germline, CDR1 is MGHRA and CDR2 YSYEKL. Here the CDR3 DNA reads TGCGCCAGCAGCCAGGTTTTTACAGGGGGACCTTCGAGCTACACCTTC. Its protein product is CASSQVFTGGPSSYTF.

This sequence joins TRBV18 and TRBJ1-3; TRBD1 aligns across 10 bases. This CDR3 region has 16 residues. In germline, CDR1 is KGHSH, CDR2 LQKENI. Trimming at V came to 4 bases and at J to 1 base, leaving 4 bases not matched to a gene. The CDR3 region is CASSLGQGKSGNTIYF. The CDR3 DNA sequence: TGTGCCAGCTCACTGGGACAGGGGAAATCTGGAAACACCATATATTTT. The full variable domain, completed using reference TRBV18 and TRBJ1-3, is NAGVMQNPRHLVRRRGQEARLRCSPMKGHSHVYWYRQLPEEGLKFMVYLQKENIIDESGMPKERFSAEFPKEGPSILRIQQVVRGDSAAYFCASSLGQGKSGNTIYFGEGSWLTVV.

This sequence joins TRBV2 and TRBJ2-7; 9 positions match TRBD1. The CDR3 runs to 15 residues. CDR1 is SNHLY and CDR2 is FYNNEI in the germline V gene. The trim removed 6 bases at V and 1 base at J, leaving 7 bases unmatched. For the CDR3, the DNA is TGTGCCAGCAGCCCGGGACAGGGCCCTTCCTACGAGCAGTACTTC. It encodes CASSPGQGPSYEQYF.

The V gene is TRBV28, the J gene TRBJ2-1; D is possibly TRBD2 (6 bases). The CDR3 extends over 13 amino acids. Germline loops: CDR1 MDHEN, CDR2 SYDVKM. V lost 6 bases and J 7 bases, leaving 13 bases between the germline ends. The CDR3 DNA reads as TGTGCCAGCAGGCTAGCGATTGGGAATGAGCAGTTCTTC. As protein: CASRLAIGNEQFF.

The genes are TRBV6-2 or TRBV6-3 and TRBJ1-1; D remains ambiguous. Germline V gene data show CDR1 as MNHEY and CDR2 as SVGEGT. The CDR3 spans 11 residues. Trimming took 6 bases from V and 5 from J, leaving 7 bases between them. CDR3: CASSRRTEAFF. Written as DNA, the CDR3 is TGTGCCAGCAGCCGGAGGACTGAAGCTTTCTTT.

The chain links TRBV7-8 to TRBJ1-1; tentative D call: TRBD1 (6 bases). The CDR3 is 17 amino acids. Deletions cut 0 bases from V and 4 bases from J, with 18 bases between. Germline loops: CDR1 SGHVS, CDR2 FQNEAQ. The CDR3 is CASSLAAGTWTFTEAFF. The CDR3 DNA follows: TGTGCCAGCAGCTTAGCCGCCGGGACATGGACTTTCACTGAAGCTTTCTTT.

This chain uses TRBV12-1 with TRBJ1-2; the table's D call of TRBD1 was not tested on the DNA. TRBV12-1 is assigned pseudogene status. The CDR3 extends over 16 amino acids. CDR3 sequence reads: CASSITGTGLFYGYTF. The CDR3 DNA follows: TGTGCCAGCAGCATTACCGGGACAGGGCTCTTCTATGGCTACACCTTC.

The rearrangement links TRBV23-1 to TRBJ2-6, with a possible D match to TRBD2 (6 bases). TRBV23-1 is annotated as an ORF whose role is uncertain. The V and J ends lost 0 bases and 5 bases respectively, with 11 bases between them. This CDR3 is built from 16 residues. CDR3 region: CASSQSEGMRANVLTF. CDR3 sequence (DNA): TGCGCCAGCAGTCAATCGGAGGGGATGAGGGCCAACGTCCTGACTTTC.

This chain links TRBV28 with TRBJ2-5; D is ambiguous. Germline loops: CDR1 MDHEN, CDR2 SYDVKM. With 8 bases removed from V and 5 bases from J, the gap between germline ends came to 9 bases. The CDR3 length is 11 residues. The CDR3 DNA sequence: TGTGCCAGCGGGCCTCCTGAGACCCAGTACTTC. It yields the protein CASGPPETQYF.

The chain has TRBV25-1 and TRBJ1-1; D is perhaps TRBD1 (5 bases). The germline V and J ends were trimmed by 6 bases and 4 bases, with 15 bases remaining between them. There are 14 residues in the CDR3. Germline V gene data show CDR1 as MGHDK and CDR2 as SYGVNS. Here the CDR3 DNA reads TGTGCCAGCAGCCGTAGACAGTTCCCCACTGAAGCTTTCTTT. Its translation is CASSRRQFPTEAFF.

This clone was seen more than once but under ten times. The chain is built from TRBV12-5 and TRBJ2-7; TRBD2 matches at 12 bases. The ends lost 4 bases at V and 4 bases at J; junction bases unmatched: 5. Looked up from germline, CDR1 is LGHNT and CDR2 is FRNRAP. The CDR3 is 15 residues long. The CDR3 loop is CASGSWTSGEYEQYF. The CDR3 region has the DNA TGTGCTAGTGGTTCGTGGACTAGCGGGGAGTACGAGCAGTACTTC. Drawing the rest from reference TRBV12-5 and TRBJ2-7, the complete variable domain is DARVTQTPRHKVTEMGQEVTMRCQPILGHNTVFWYRQTMMQGLELLAYFRNRAPLDDSGMPKDRFSAEMPDATLATLKIQPSEPRDSAVYFCASGSWTSGEYEQYFGPGTRLTVT.

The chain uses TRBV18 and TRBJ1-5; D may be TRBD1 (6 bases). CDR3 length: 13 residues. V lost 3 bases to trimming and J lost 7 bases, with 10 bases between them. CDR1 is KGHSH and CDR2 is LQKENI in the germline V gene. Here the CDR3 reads CASSPTGNQPQHF. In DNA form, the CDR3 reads TGTGCCAGCTCACCCACAGGGAACCAGCCCCAGCATTTT.

The DNA for the CDR3 is TGCAGTGCCAGTAGCAGGGCGGGGGGGTACGAGCAGTACTTC. Translating it yields CSASSRAGGYEQYF. This chain uses TRBV20-1 with TRBJ2-7; 9 nucleotides line up with TRBD2. This CDR3 spans 14 amino acids. J was trimmed by 4 bases and V by 6 bases; bases with no gene match: 10. CDR1 and CDR2 from the germline V gene are DFQATT and SNEGSKA (reference sequence).

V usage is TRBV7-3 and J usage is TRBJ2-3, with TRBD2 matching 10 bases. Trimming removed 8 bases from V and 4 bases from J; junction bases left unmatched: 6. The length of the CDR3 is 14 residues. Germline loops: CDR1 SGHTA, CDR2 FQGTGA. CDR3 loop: CASASGGPPDTQYF. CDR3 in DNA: TGTGCCAGCGCTAGCGGGGGCCCCCCAGATACGCAGTATTTT. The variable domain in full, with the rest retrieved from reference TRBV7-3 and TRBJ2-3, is GAGVSQTPSNKVTEKGKYVELRCDPISGHTALYWYRQSLGQGPEFLIYFQGTGAADDSGLPNDRFFAVRPEGSVSTLKIQRTERGDSAVYLCASASGGPPDTQYFGPGTRLTVL.

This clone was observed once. The CDR3 region is CSVSGGVYTDTQYF. The CDR3 nucleotides read TGCAGCGTTTCGGGGGGCGTTTACACAGATACGCAGTATTTT. The gene calls are TRBV29-1 and TRBJ2-3, with a tentative D call TRBD2 (7 bases). The V gene's germline CDR1 is SQVTM and CDR2 ANQGSEA. This CDR3 contains 14 residues. Trimming took 5 bases from V and 2 from J, leaving 14 bases between them.

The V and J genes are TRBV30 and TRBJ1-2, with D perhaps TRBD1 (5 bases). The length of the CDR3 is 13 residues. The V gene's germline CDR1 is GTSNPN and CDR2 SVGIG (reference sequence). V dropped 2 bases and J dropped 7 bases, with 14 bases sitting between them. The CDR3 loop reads CAWSRDRDSGYTF. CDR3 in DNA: TGTGCCTGGAGTCGAGACCGGGACTCTGGCTACACCTTC.

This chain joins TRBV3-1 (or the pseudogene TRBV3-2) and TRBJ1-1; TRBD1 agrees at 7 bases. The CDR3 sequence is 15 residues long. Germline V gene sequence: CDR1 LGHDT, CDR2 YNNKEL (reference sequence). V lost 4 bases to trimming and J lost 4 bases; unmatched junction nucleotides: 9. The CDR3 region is CASSPRGQLSTEAFF. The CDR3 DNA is TGTGCCAGCAGCCCCCGGGGACAGTTAAGCACTGAAGCTTTCTTT.

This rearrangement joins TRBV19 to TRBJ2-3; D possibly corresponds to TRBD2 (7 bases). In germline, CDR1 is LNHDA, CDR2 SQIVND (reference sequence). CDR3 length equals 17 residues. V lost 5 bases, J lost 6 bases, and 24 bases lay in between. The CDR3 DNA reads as TGTGCCAGTAGTCCACACGGCGGTCAGGGGAGGGGGGATACGCAGTATTTT. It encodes CASSPHGGQGRGDTQYF.

The CDR3 DNA sequence: TGTGCCAGCAGCTTAGTCCGAGCGGGGGGCAGGAGAGATACGCAGTATTTT. The encoded protein is CASSLVRAGGRRDTQYF. The rearrangement links TRBV7-2 to TRBJ2-3, with 9 bases aligning to TRBD2. V trimming: 1 base; J trimming: 5 bases; junction bases outside the gene matches: 10. The CDR3 is 17 amino acids. Germline V lookup: CDR1 SGHTA, CDR2 FQGNSA.